What follows are 17 T cell receptor beta chains derived from one specimen sequenced in a study of PD-1 blockade in classical Hodgkin lymphoma. Profiled with immunoSEQ multiplex PCR; TCRdb holds only in-frame clones, not every one. The sample lists roughly 29,000 clones, roughly nine tenths occurring once. Time point meaning: newly diagnosed, previously untreated cHL patient sample. Sequenced material: peripheral blood mononuclear cells (PBMCs). These receptor sequences come from a human donor with classical Hodgkin lymphoma.

This chain uses TRBV28 with TRBJ1-4; a weak D match, TRBD1 (5 bases). The CDR3 loop spans 15 amino acids. Trimming stripped 6 bases from V and 3 bases from J, with 14 bases between. From germline, CDR1 is MDHEN and CDR2 SYDVKM. CDR3 protein: CASRQGWGSNEKLFF. DNA of the CDR3: TGTGCCAGCAGACAAGGGTGGGGCTCTAATGAAAAACTGTTTTTT. The full variable domain, rest sourced from reference TRBV28 and TRBJ1-4, is DVKVTQSSRYLVKRTGEKVFLECVQDMDHENMFWYRQDPGLGLRLIYFSYDVKMKEKGDIPEGYSVSREKKERFSLILESASTNQTSMYLCASRQGWGSNEKLFFGSGTQLSVL.

The chain recombines TRBV5-1 with TRBJ2-5, with 10 positions matching TRBD2. In germline, CDR1 is SGHRS, CDR2 YFSETQ. There are 15 residues in the CDR3. With 4 bases clipped from V and 1 base from J, the junction kept 4 bases outside the gene matches. CDR3: CASSRRTSGQETQYF. CDR3 nucleotide sequence: TGCGCCAGCAGCAGAAGGACTAGCGGCCAAGAGACCCAGTACTTC.

V and J are TRBV4-2 and TRBJ2-7, with 8 bases identical to TRBD2. The CDR3 loop spans 16 amino acids. V lost 0 bases to trimming and J lost 2 bases; unmatched junction nucleotides: 6. Germline CDR1 LGHNA, CDR2 YNFKEQ. The CDR3 protein is CASSQESTSGAYEQYF. Written as DNA, the CDR3 is TGTGCCAGCAGCCAAGAGTCAACTAGCGGAGCCTACGAGCAGTACTTC.

The gene calls are TRBV9 and TRBJ2-1; 10 nucleotides match TRBD1. The trim removed 0 bases at V and 6 bases at J, leaving 3 bases unmatched. This CDR3 has 15 amino acids. Germline V gene data show CDR1 as SGDLS and CDR2 as YYNGEE. Here the CDR3 DNA reads TGTGCCAGCAGCGTAGGAGGGACAGGGGTCAATGAGCAGTTCTTC. Its translation: CASSVGGTGVNEQFF.

The chain employs TRBV6-1 and TRBJ2-1; D unclear. The CDR3 totals 14 residues. In germline, CDR1 is MNHNS, CDR2 SASEGT. V lost 2 bases and J lost 3, with 8 bases in between. This CDR3 reads CASSENWVYNEQFF. The CDR3 DNA follows: TGTGCCAGCAGTGAAAATTGGGTCTACAATGAGCAGTTCTTC.

The chain joins TRBV7-2 to TRBJ2-7, with TRBD2 identical over 11 bases. Unmatched junction bases numbered 4, after V lost 5 bases and J lost 1 base. Germline lookup yields CDR1 SGHTA and CDR2 FQGNSA. The CDR3 is 15 residues long. The CDR3 loop reads CASSPGLAGSYEQYF. CDR3 sequence (DNA): TGTGCCAGCAGCCCAGGACTAGCGGGTTCCTACGAGCAGTACTTC.

The V call is TRBV2, the J call TRBJ2-6, with 8 bases that match TRBD1. The CDR3 covers 16 residues. The V gene end was trimmed by 10 bases and the J gene end by 2 bases; junction bases not matched to a gene: 10. The germline V gene encodes CDR1 SNHLY and CDR2 FYNNEI. CDR3: CATLDRAGAGANVLTF. CDR3 bases: TGTGCCACCCTGGACAGGGCGGGTGCTGGGGCCAACGTCCTGACTTTC.

This chain links TRBV11-2 with TRBJ2-1; D gene uncertain. Per the germline V gene, CDR1 is SGHAT and CDR2 is FQNNGV. CDR3 size: 14 residues. V gave up 3 bases and J gave up 3 bases, with 9 bases separating them. CDR3 loop: CASSFNSIYNEQFF. In DNA form, the CDR3 reads TGTGCCAGCAGCTTTAACTCCATCTACAATGAGCAGTTCTTC.

The chain couples TRBV5-1 to TRBJ2-3; 11 bases align to TRBD2. The V segment lost 7 bases and the J segment 3 bases; nucleotides outside the gene matches: 7. From germline, CDR1 is SGHRS and CDR2 YFSETQ. This CDR3 spans 15 amino acids. The CDR3 here is CASRLAGGVTDTQYF. CDR3 sequence (DNA): TGCGCCAGCCGGCTAGCGGGAGGTGTAACAGATACGCAGTATTTT.

The chain uses TRBV7-8 and TRBJ2-5; no reliable D call. Per the germline V gene, CDR1 is SGHVS and CDR2 is FQNEAQ. The CDR3 sequence is 13 residues long. Trimming left V 1 base short and J 7 bases short, with 10 bases between. The CDR3 DNA follows: TGTGCCAGCAGCTTAGGGGGTCGTGGGACCCAGTACTTC. As protein: CASSLGGRGTQYF. Full variable domain (remainder filled in from reference TRBV7-8 and TRBJ2-5): GAGVSQSPRYKVAKRGQDVALRCDPISGHVSLFWYQQALGQGPEFLTYFQNEAQLDKSGLPSDRFFAERPEGSVSTLKIQRTQQEDSAVYLCASSLGGRGTQYFGPGTRLLVL.

This rearrangement joins TRBV28 to TRBJ2-7; no definite D call. Trimming pared 10 bases from V and 2 bases from J, leaving 9 bases between. CDR3 length: 11 residues. Per the germline V gene, CDR1 is MDHEN and CDR2 is SYDVKM. The CDR3 sequence is CATALPYEQYF. CDR3 bases: TGTGCCACAGCACTTCCCTACGAGCAGTACTTC.

This chain uses TRBV25-1 with TRBJ2-1; D is unclear. The CDR3 consists of 13 residues. CDR1 is MGHDK, CDR2 SYGVNS, per germline. V was trimmed by 3 bases and J by 7 bases, leaving 10 bases between them. The CDR3 reads CASSDASVNEQFF. CDR3 bases: TGTGCCAGCAGTGACGCCAGCGTTAATGAGCAGTTCTTC. Based on the CDR3 plus reference TRBV25-1 and TRBJ2-1, the full variable domain is EADIYQTPRYLVIGTGKKITLECSQTMGHDKMYWYQQDPGMELHLIHYSYGVNSTEKGDLSSESTVSRIRTEHFPLTLESARPSHTSQYLCASSDASVNEQFFGPGTRLTVL.

The chain recombines TRBV7-3 with TRBJ2-2; TRBD1 matches 7 bases. Trimming at V came to 1 base and at J to 1 base, leaving 6 bases not matched to a gene. The CDR3 is 17 residues long. The V gene's germline CDR1 is SGHTA and CDR2 FQGTGA. The CDR3 region is CASSLSPWDRNTGELFF. As DNA, the CDR3 is TGTGCCAGCAGCTTAAGCCCGTGGGACAGGAACACCGGGGAGCTGTTTTTT. The variable domain in full, with the rest retrieved from reference TRBV7-3 and TRBJ2-2, is GAGVSQTPSNKVTEKGKYVELRCDPISGHTALYWYRQSLGQGPEFLIYFQGTGAADDSGLPNDRFFAVRPEGSVSTLKIQRTERGDSAVYLCASSLSPWDRNTGELFFGEGSRLTVL.

The gene calls are TRBV5-6 and TRBJ2-1; no clear D. Trimming took off 2 bases at V and 7 bases at J, with 16 bases between the two ends. The CDR3 totals 15 residues. CDR1 is SGHDT, CDR2 YYEEEE, per germline. CDR3 in amino acids: CASSLIFLAQNEQFF. CDR3 DNA sequence: TGTGCCAGCAGCTTAATTTTCTTGGCACAGAATGAGCAGTTCTTC.

The V gene is TRBV29-1, the J gene TRBJ2-7, with 7 nucleotides matching TRBD1. Germline CDR1 is SQVTM and CDR2 is ANQGSEA. The CDR3 runs 12 residues. The V gene end was trimmed by 6 bases and the J gene end by 6 bases; junction bases not matched to a gene: 8. Here the CDR3 reads CSVTGSRGEQYF. The CDR3 DNA sequence: TGCAGCGTGACAGGGAGCCGAGGCGAGCAGTACTTC.

The V call is TRBV2, the J call TRBJ1-2; the match to TRBD1 covers 7 bases. J gave up 7 bases and V 7 bases, and 9 bases lay outside the gene matches. Germline CDR1 is SNHLY and CDR2 is FYNNEI. The CDR3 length is 13 residues. The CDR3 spells CASTSTGSSGYTF. The CDR3 DNA reads TGTGCCAGCACCTCGACAGGGTCAAGTGGCTACACCTTC.

The V call is TRBV28, the J call TRBJ2-7; D might be TRBD2 (5 bases). Germline CDR1 and CDR2: MDHEN and SYDVKM. Deletions cut 10 bases from V and 0 bases from J, with 7 bases between. The CDR3 has 11 amino acids. CDR3 bases: TGTGCCATCCGGGACTCCTACGAGCAGTACTTC. It specifies CAIRDSYEQYF.